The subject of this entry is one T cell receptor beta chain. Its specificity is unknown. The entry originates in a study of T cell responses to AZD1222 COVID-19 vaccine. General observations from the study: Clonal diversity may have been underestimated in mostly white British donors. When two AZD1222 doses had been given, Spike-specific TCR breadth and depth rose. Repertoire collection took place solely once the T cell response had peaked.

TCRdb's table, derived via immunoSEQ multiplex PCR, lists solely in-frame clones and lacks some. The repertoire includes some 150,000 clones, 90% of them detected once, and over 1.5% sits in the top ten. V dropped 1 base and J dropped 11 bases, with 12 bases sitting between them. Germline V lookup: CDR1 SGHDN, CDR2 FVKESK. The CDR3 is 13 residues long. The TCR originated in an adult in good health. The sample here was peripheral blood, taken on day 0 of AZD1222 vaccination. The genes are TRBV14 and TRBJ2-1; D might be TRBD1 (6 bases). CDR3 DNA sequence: TGTGCCAGCAGCCAAGTGGCTGGGGGCAAGCAGTTCTTC. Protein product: CASSQVAGGKQFF.